A single sample is the source of the 21 T cell receptor beta chains below, sequenced in a study of blood T cell repertoires in COVID-19 (dated by TCRdb to between 2020 and 2021). Receptor libraries were prepared by the immunoSEQ multiplex PCR assay. TCRdb took this table from immuneACCESS and kept in-frame rearrangements with V and J called. Such tables lack part of the clones; where checked against another copy, unresolved V genes explain under half of the gap, and the rest is unexplained. Recorded for this sample are hundreds of thousands of clones; 65% to 90% of them occurred a single time. About 1.7% of the sample rests with the top ten. Specimen: PBMCs or T cells enriched from blood (not recorded which). Every receptor here comes from a man in his forties who had recovered from COVID-19.

J is TRBJ1-2 and V is TRBV12-3 or TRBV12-4, with D tentatively TRBD1 (6 bases). The CDR3 is 12 residues long. Trimming took 6 bases from V and 8 from J, leaving 13 bases between them. CDR3 nucleotides: TGTGCCAGCAGCCTCACAGGGTCGGGCTACACCTTC. Protein: CASSLTGSGYTF.

J is TRBJ2-1 and V is TRBV3-1 (or the pseudogene TRBV3-2); 11 positions match TRBD1. Trimming at V came to 3 bases and at J to 7 bases, leaving 11 bases not matched to a gene. Germline loops: CDR1 LGHDT, CDR2 YNNKEL (reference sequence). This CDR3 is built from 17 residues. CDR3 sequence reads: CASSQEFRTGGANEQFF. The CDR3 DNA reads as TGTGCCAGCAGCCAGGAATTCAGGACAGGGGGCGCGAATGAGCAGTTCTTC.

The chain employs TRBV28 and TRBJ1-1; D is possibly TRBD1 (5 bases). CDR1 MDHEN and CDR2 SYDVKM come from the germline V gene. The length of the CDR3 is 14 residues. V was clipped by 6 bases and J by 4 bases, with 15 bases between them. The CDR3 here is CASSMPGGSTEAFF. In DNA, the CDR3 is TGTGCCAGCAGCATGCCGGGGGGGAGCACTGAAGCTTTCTTT.

V gene TRBV24-1 combines with J gene TRBJ2-5, with D tentatively TRBD2 (6 bases). Germline V gives CDR1 KGHDR, CDR2 SFDVKD. The V gene lost 9 bases and the J gene lost 3 bases, with 25 bases spanning the gap. The CDR3 totals 17 residues. In nucleotides, the CDR3 is TGTGCCACCCGAACCGAGGGGCGCGCGGGAAGGAAAGAGACCCAGTACTTC. It codes for CATRTEGRAGRKETQYF.

The chain combines TRBV7-6 with TRBJ1-3, with a tentative D call TRBD1 (6 bases). V lost 4 bases to trimming and J lost 0 bases, with 13 bases between them. The CDR3 is 16 residues long. Germline loops: CDR1 SGHVS, CDR2 FNYEAQ. The CDR3 loop reads CASSSPGGVSGNTIYF. DNA for the CDR3: TGTGCCAGCAGCTCCCCTGGGGGCGTCTCTGGAAACACCATATATTTT.

The chain is built from TRBV5-1 and TRBJ2-2; D ambiguous. Germline V CDR1 and CDR2: SGHRS, YFSETQ. V lost 4 bases, J lost 0 bases, and 16 bases lay in between. The CDR3 has 17 residues. The CDR3: CASSQTPGYSNTGELFF. CDR3 DNA: TGCGCCAGCAGCCAGACCCCCGGGTACTCGAACACCGGGGAGCTGTTTTTT.

V usage is TRBV5-4 and J usage is TRBJ2-1, with 13 nucleotides matching TRBD2. J lost 10 bases, V lost 4 bases, and 8 bases had no gene match. Per germline, CDR1 SGHNT and CDR2 YYREEE (reference sequence). The CDR3 totals 15 residues. CDR3 region: CASSPGTSGAREQFF. Here the CDR3 DNA reads TGTGCCAGCAGCCCGGGGACTAGCGGGGCCAGGGAGCAGTTCTTC.

V gene TRBV10-3 combines with J gene TRBJ1-2; 7 bases match TRBD1. Germline values: CDR1 ENHRY, CDR2 SYGVKD. Trimming took 7 bases from V and 4 from J; bases not matched to a gene: 6. The CDR3 length is 13 residues. The CDR3 DNA is TGTGCCATCAAGAGACAGGGAAGCTATGGCTACACCTTC. Translation gives CAIKRQGSYGYTF.

The J gene is TRBJ2-3, the V gene TRBV7-9; D remains ambiguous. There are 15 residues in the CDR3. CDR1 and CDR2 from the germline V gene are SEHNR and FQNEAQ (reference sequence). Between the trimmed V and J ends, which lost 1 base and 3 bases, there was a span of 11 bases. CDR3 amino acids: CASSLDTTGTDTQYF. The CDR3 DNA reads as TGTGCCAGCAGCTTAGATACAACGGGTACAGATACGCAGTATTTT.

J is TRBJ2-1 and V is TRBV29-1; no reliable D call. Per the germline V gene, CDR1 is SQVTM and CDR2 is ANQGSEA. CDR3 size: 11 residues. V dropped 7 bases and J dropped 4 bases, with 8 bases sitting between them. CDR3 sequence: CSADTYNEQFF. CDR3 sequence (DNA): TGCAGCGCCGACACTTACAATGAGCAGTTCTTC.

The J gene is TRBJ1-3, the V gene TRBV11-2; 7 nucleotides line up with TRBD1. The CDR3 extends over 17 amino acids. V lost 0 bases, J lost 0 bases, and 5 bases stayed unmatched. Germline CDR1 SGHAT, CDR2 FQNNGV. CDR3 in amino acids: CASSLEGQSSSGNTIYF. The DNA for the CDR3 is TGTGCCAGCAGCTTAGAGGGACAGTCCTCCTCTGGAAACACCATATATTTT.

The chain has TRBV5-5 and TRBJ2-7; 7 bases line up with TRBD1. Germline V gene data show CDR1 as SGHKS and CDR2 as YYEKEE (reference sequence). With V trimmed by 1 base and J by 3 bases, 10 bases remained unmatched. The CDR3 sequence is 16 residues long. CDR3 sequence (DNA): TGTGCCAGCAGCTTGTTCTCCGGGACAGATTACTACGAGCAGTACTTC. It is translated as CASSLFSGTDYYEQYF.

This clone appeared a single time. The chain joins TRBV6-1 to TRBJ1-3, with D possibly matching TRBD1 (5 bases). The CDR3 totals 13 residues. The germline V gene has CDR1 MNHNS and CDR2 SASEGT. Trimming stripped 1 base from V and 4 bases from J, with 5 bases between. CDR3 amino acids: CASSEEGGNTIYF. The CDR3 coding sequence is TGTGCCAGCAGTGAAGAGGGGGGAAACACCATATATTTT.

This chain uses TRBV27 with TRBJ2-1; 10 nucleotides agree with TRBD2. Trimming took 3 bases from V and 9 from J; bases not matched to a gene: 5. This CDR3 has 14 amino acids. Germline CDR1 and CDR2: MNHEY and SMNVEV (reference sequence). CDR3 bases: TGTGCCAGCAGTTTGGCTAGCGGGAGTGGTGAGCAGTTCTTC. It encodes CASSLASGSGEQFF.

The chain employs TRBV6-5 and TRBJ1-1; no reliable D call. Germline CDR1 and CDR2: MNHEY and SVGAGI. V was clipped by 7 bases and J by 6 bases, with 21 bases between them. CDR3 length equals 15 residues. For the CDR3, the DNA is TGTGCCAGCATTCAAGGCGGGAGAAGCGCCGCTGAAGCTTTCTTT. As protein: CASIQGGRSAAEAFF.

DNA of the CDR3: TGTGCCAGCAGTGAACTTGCGGGGGTTACTGAAGCTTTCTTT. As protein: CASSELAGVTEAFF. This chain joins TRBV6-1 and TRBJ1-1, with D perhaps TRBD1 (5 bases). This CDR3 is built from 14 residues. Trimming removed 2 bases from V and 5 bases from J, with 12 bases in between. CDR1 is MNHNS and CDR2 is SASEGT in the germline V gene.

The chain joins TRBV11-2 to TRBJ1-4; TRBD1 matches 9 bases. This CDR3 has 15 amino acids. Germline-derived CDR1 and CDR2 are SGHAT and FQNNGV. The trim removed 5 bases at V and 8 bases at J, leaving 9 bases unmatched. The chain's CDR3 is CASSPGDRAGEKLFF. The CDR3 DNA sequence: TGTGCCAGCAGCCCCGGGGACAGGGCGGGGGAAAAACTGTTTTTT.

This rearrangement joins TRBV6-5 to TRBJ1-2, with 7 bases lining up with TRBD1. Germline trimming cut 7 bases from V and 13 bases from J; bases unmatched to any gene: 9. CDR3 length: 11 residues. Germline assignment: CDR1 MNHEY and CDR2 SVGAGI. For the CDR3, the DNA is TGTGCCAGCAACTTAGGGGGCGGTTGCACCTTC. Encoded protein: CASNLGGGCTF.

The chain has TRBV3-1 (or the pseudogene TRBV3-2) and TRBJ1-2; perhaps TRBD1 as D (6 bases). Between the trimmed V and J ends, which lost 4 bases and 4 bases, there was a span of 7 bases. Germline-derived CDR1 and CDR2 are LGHDT and YNNKEL (reference sequence). CDR3 length: 12 residues. CDR3 residues: CASSPGAYGYTF. CDR3 nucleotide sequence: TGTGCCAGCAGCCCAGGGGCCTATGGCTACACCTTC.

Within the sample, this clone is medium-sized (0.01 to 0.1%). The chain has TRBV18 and TRBJ1-5; no reliable D call. Trimming took 3 bases from V and 2 from J, leaving 11 bases between them. The CDR3 loop spans 15 amino acids. Germline V lookup: CDR1 KGHSH, CDR2 LQKENI. The CDR3: CASSPDTIGNQPQHF. The CDR3 DNA reads as TGTGCCAGCTCACCCGACACCATCGGCAATCAGCCCCAGCATTTT.

In its sample, this clone was seen once. The chain employs TRBV4-2 and TRBJ2-3, with D maybe TRBD2 (6 bases). Germline V gene lookup returns CDR1 LGHNA and CDR2 YNFKEQ. V was pared by 0 bases and J by 0 bases, with 10 bases between. The CDR3 contains 16 residues. CDR3 DNA: TGTGCCAGCAGCCAAGATGGGCTAGCGAGCACAGATACGCAGTATTTT. Translation: CASSQDGLASTDTQYF.